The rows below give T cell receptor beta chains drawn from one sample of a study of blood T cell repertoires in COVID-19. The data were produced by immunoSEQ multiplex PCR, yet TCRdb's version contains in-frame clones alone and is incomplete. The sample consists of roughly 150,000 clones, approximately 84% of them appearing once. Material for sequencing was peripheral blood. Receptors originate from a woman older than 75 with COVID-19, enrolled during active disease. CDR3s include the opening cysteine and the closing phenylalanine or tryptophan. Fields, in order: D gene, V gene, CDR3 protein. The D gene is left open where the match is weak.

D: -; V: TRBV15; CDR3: CATSSGRYSPLHF
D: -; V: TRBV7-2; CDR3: CASSLRAGRTDTQYF
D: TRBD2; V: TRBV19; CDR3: CASSISGTNTGELFF
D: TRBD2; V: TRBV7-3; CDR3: CASSPPSGGPFHEQFF
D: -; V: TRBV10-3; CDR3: CAISAIGGNTIYF
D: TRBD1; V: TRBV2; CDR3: CASSEILTGVGSPLHF
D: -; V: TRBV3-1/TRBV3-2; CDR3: CASSHRGGGQHF
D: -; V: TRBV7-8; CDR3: CASSLVWQSGAHSPLHF
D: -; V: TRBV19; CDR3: CASSFLQGREQFF
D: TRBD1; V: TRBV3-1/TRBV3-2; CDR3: CASSQERTGGNSPLHF
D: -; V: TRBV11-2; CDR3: CASSGGLSLNYGYTF
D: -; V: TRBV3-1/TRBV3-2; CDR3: CASSQPGGQPQHF
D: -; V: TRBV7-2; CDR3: CASSPGLLFYNEQFF
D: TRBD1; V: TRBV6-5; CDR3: CASSYSQGTGQPQHF
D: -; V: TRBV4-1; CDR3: CASSQEGATEQYF
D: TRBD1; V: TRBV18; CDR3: CASSMVGQDQPQHF
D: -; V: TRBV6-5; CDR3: CASSGNRVQETQYF
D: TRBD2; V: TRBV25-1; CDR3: CASSEIAGTRANEQFF
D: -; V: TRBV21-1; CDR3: CASSKEGTGHQPQHF
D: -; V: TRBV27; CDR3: CASSLSWSAPGGYTF
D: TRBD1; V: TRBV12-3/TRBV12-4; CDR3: CASSLRTGRATF
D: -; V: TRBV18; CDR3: CASSDFSVGLGANVLTF
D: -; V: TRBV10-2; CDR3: CASREGVAYGYTF
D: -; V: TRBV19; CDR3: CASRGRETQYF
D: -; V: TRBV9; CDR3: CASSVEGAGQPQHF
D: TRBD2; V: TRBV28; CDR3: CASTYLAGASYEQYF
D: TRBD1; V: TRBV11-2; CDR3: CASSERQGFLGAGELFF
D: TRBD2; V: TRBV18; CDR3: CASSLLGGETQYF
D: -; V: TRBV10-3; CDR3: CAISESGLAFVQTQYF
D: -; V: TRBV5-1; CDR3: CASSAELAAPQYF
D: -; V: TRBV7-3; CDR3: CASSFGEVTYNEQFF
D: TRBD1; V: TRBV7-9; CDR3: CASSFLGDSPYSPLHF
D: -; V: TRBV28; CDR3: CATIATVNTEAFF
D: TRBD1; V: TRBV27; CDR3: CASSLLAPTGVEQPQHF
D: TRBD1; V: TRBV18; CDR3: CASSTGTGVTRGNGYTF
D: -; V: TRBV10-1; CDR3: CASSETRALGETQYF
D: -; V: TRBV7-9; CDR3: CASSLAGEDGYTF
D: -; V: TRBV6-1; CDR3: CASSEVGGVAATQYF
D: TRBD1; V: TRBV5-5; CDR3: CASSAYRGNSNQPQHF
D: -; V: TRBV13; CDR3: CASSLGAGLPEAFF
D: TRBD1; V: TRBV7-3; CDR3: CASSRQGIQAGANVLTF
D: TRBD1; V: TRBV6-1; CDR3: CASSEDRGDRVWDYEQYF